One and the same sample provided the 27 T cell receptor beta chains below, sequenced in a study of T cell changes during pregnancy in multiple sclerosis. The table came from immunoSEQ multiplex PCR; TCRdb's copy has only in-frame clones and leaves some out. This table has under 95,000 clones, roughly nine tenths appearing once. The sample was peripheral blood, taken after pregnancy. These receptors were obtained from a female donor in good health, enrolled as a control in a pregnancy study.

This clone appeared once. The chain joins TRBV4-3 to TRBJ1-6; 7 bases are shared with TRBD1. The CDR3 covers 13 residues. Germline V CDR1 and CDR2: LGHNA, YSLEER. Germline trimming cut 4 bases from V and 9 bases from J; bases unmatched to any gene: 3. The CDR3 reads CASSPGGGSPLHF. Here the CDR3 DNA reads TGCGCCAGCAGCCCAGGGGGAGGTTCACCCCTCCACTTT.

V and J are TRBV2 and TRBJ1-1; the D is unclear. Germline lookup yields CDR1 SNHLY and CDR2 FYNNEI. Trimming stripped 10 bases from V and 0 bases from J, with 12 bases between. The CDR3 is made up of 13 amino acids. The CDR3 coding sequence is TGTGCCATATCACAGCTAATGAACACTGAAGCTTTCTTT. Translation: CAISQLMNTEAFF.

The chain uses TRBV4-2 and TRBJ2-2; 7 bases agree with TRBD2. With V trimmed by 3 bases and J by 1 base, 5 bases remained unmatched. The CDR3 length is 16 residues. Germline CDR1 reads LGHNA; CDR2 reads YNFKEQ. CDR3 in amino acids: CASSQASGLNTGELFF. The CDR3 DNA is TGTGCCAGCAGCCAGGCTAGCGGACTGAACACCGGGGAGCTGTTTTTT.

V is TRBV7-9 and J is TRBJ1-1; D unclear. V dropped 3 bases and J dropped 10 bases, with 6 bases sitting between them. CDR3 length equals 10 residues. Germline loops: CDR1 SEHNR, CDR2 FQNEAQ (reference sequence). The DNA of the CDR3 is TGTGCCAGCAGCTTTCCCGGAGCTTTCTTT. It is translated as CASSFPGAFF.

The J gene is TRBJ1-5, the V gene TRBV6-1, with 9 bases aligning to TRBD1. The ends lost 6 bases at V and 5 bases at J; junction bases unmatched: 8. This CDR3 comprises 15 residues. Germline assignment: CDR1 MNHNS and CDR2 SASEGT. The CDR3 loop is CASSAGTGNYQPQHF. As DNA, the CDR3 is TGTGCCAGCAGCGCCGGGACAGGGAACTATCAGCCCCAGCATTTT.

V and J are TRBV4-1 and TRBJ1-5; TRBD1 might be the D (5 bases). The V end was cut by 4 bases, the J end by 4 bases, with 14 bases between. CDR3 length: 15 residues. Germline lookup yields CDR1 MGHRA and CDR2 YSYEKL. The CDR3, as DNA: TGCGCCAGCAGCCCCTCGGTGACAGAGAATCAGCCCCAGCATTTT. Encoded protein: CASSPSVTENQPQHF.

This rearrangement joins TRBV18 to TRBJ2-1; 7 bases are shared with TRBD1. The CDR3 totals 15 residues. Germline V gene lookup returns CDR1 KGHSH and CDR2 LQKENI. V dropped 2 bases and J dropped 0; count of bases not matched to a gene: 1. The CDR3 DNA reads TGTGCCAGCTCACCAACAGGGGTCTCCTACAATGAGCAGTTCTTC. Translating gives CASSPTGVSYNEQFF. Complete variable domain (other parts from reference TRBV18 and TRBJ2-1): NAGVMQNPRHLVRRRGQEARLRCSPMKGHSHVYWYRQLPEEGLKFMVYLQKENIIDESGMPKERFSAEFPKEGPSILRIQQVVRGDSAAYFCASSPTGVSYNEQFFGPGTRLTVL.

The chain couples TRBV5-1 to TRBJ1-6; D remains unclear. V was trimmed by 3 bases and J by 9 bases, leaving 19 bases between them. CDR1 and CDR2 (germline): SGHRS, YFSETQ. This CDR3 has 16 residues. The CDR3 DNA reads TGCGCCAGCAGCTACGGGGAGGTGGGGAAATCTTCACCCCTCCACTTT. Translation: CASSYGEVGKSSPLHF.

This clone has more than one count but fewer than ten. The V call is TRBV4-2, the J call TRBJ1-1, with D perhaps matching TRBD1 (5 bases). The V end was cut by 4 bases, the J end by 5 bases, with 11 bases between. The germline CDR1 and CDR2 sequences are LGHNA and YNFKEQ. The length of the CDR3 is 13 residues. The CDR3 DNA is TGTGCCAGCAGCCCCTATCAGGGTACTGAAGCTTTCTTT. It yields the protein CASSPYQGTEAFF.

The chain is built from TRBV10-3 and TRBJ1-6; D is uncertain. This CDR3 spans 14 amino acids. V shed 2 bases and J shed 7 bases, with 9 bases lying between them. The germline CDR1 and CDR2 sequences are ENHRY and SYGVKD. CDR3 coding DNA: TGTGCCATCAGTGAGGGTGCGGGAAATTCACCCCTCCACTTT. Translation gives CAISEGAGNSPLHF.

The V and J genes are TRBV28 and TRBJ2-7, with 8 positions matching TRBD2. Germline CDR1 and CDR2: MDHEN and SYDVKM. Unmatched junction bases numbered 7, after V lost 7 bases and J lost 2 bases. CDR3 length: 14 amino acids. This CDR3 reads CASTGGGFPYEQYF. CDR3 nucleotides: TGTGCCAGCACCGGGGGGGGGTTTCCCTACGAGCAGTACTTC.

The V gene is TRBV28, the J gene TRBJ1-2; 10 nucleotides align to TRBD1. The CDR3 runs 15 residues. V shed 2 bases, J shed 6 bases, and the junction held 6 bases outside the gene matches. The germline CDR1 and CDR2 sequences are MDHEN and SYDVKM. CDR3 loop: CASSLGGDRGHGYTF. The CDR3 coding sequence is TGTGCCAGCAGTTTAGGGGGGGACAGGGGTCATGGCTACACCTTC.

The rearrangement uses TRBV2 and TRBJ1-4; TRBD1 agrees at 7 bases. The V gene's germline CDR1 is SNHLY and CDR2 FYNNEI. There are 15 residues in the CDR3. V was pared by 5 bases and J by 4 bases, with 7 bases of the junction left unmatched. As DNA, the CDR3 is TGTGCCAGCAGTTCTCAGGGGGTAGATAATGAAAAACTGTTTTTT. This gives the protein CASSSQGVDNEKLFF. Full variable domain (rest looked up from reference TRBV2 and TRBJ1-4): EPEVTQTPSHQVTQMGQEVILRCVPISNHLYFYWYRQILGQKVEFLVSFYNNEISEKSEIFDDQFSVERPDGSNFTLKIRSTKLEDSAMYFCASSSQGVDNEKLFFGSGTQLSVL.

The CDR3 DNA reads as TGTGCCAGCAGCCCTAGGGAGGGGCGGTATTCTGGAAACACCATATATTTT. The encoded protein is CASSPREGRYSGNTIYF. The V and J genes are TRBV7-9 and TRBJ1-3; D perhaps matches TRBD1 (5 bases). This CDR3 has 17 amino acids. Germline loops: CDR1 SEHNR, CDR2 FQNEAQ (reference sequence). V dropped 5 bases and J dropped 1 base, with 18 bases sitting between them. Full variable domain (remainder filled in from reference TRBV7-9 and TRBJ1-3): DTGVSQNPRHKITKRGQNVTFRCDPISEHNRLYWYRQTLGQGPEFLTYFQNEAQLEKSRLLSDRFSAERPKGSFSTLEIQRTEQGDSAMYLCASSPREGRYSGNTIYFGEGSWLTVV.

In nucleotides, the CDR3 is TGTGCCAGCAGCTTGGGGCCAGGGCGTTCTAATGAAAAACTGTTTTTT. Translated: CASSLGPGRSNEKLFF. The chain combines TRBV5-6 with TRBJ1-4, with D possibly matching TRBD1 (5 bases). Germline V gene data show CDR1 as SGHDT and CDR2 as YYEEEE. This CDR3 spans 16 amino acids. The V and J ends lost 0 bases and 3 bases respectively, with 12 bases between them.

CDR3 DNA: TGCGCCAGCAGCCCCAGGGAAAGTAAGGCCTACGAGCAGTACTTC. It codes for CASSPRESKAYEQYF. This rearrangement joins TRBV5-1 to TRBJ2-7, with D perhaps matching TRBD1 (5 bases). This CDR3 comprises 15 residues. In germline, CDR1 is SGHRS, CDR2 YFSETQ. Trimming took off 4 bases at V and 2 bases at J, with 16 bases between the two ends. The entire variable domain, with the rest obtained from reference TRBV5-1 and TRBJ2-7, is as follows: KAGVTQTPRYLIKTRGQQVTLSCSPISGHRSVSWYQQTPGQGLQFLFEYFSETQRNKGNFPGRFSGRQFSNSRSEMNVSTLELGDSALYLCASSPRESKAYEQYFGPGTRLTVT.

The CDR3 loop reads CASSKARDRGQYEQYF. DNA for the CDR3: TGTGCCAGCAGCAAAGCGCGGGACAGGGGGCAGTACGAGCAGTACTTC. The chain combines TRBV21-1 with TRBJ2-7; the table gives TRBD1 as D, unverified against the DNA. TRBV21-1 constitutes a pseudogene. The length of the CDR3 is 16 residues.

This sequence joins TRBV6-1 and TRBJ2-3; TRBD1 agrees at 10 bases. There are 15 residues in the CDR3. Per the germline V gene, CDR1 is MNHNS and CDR2 is SASEGT. V was clipped by 10 bases and J by 2 bases; unmatched bases: 9. Here the CDR3 reads CATQDRGGDTDTQYF. Here the CDR3 DNA reads TGTGCCACCCAGGACAGGGGGGGGGACACAGATACGCAGTATTTT.

V and J are TRBV14 and TRBJ2-7, with TRBD1 identical over 9 bases. The CDR3 has 15 amino acids. Germline lookup yields CDR1 SGHDN and CDR2 FVKESK. V shed 4 bases, J shed 4 bases, and the junction held 8 bases outside the gene matches. The CDR3 here is CASSRYGTGTYEQYF. The CDR3 region has the DNA TGTGCCAGCAGCCGCTACGGGACAGGGACGTACGAGCAGTACTTC.

The chain combines TRBV7-2 with TRBJ1-2, with D possibly being TRBD1 (6 bases). V lost 5 bases and J 8 bases, leaving 18 bases between the germline ends. The CDR3 is 14 residues long. Germline CDR1 SGHTA, CDR2 FQGNSA. The CDR3 region is CASSPDLTGGGYTF. The CDR3 nucleotides are TGTGCCAGCAGCCCCGACCTGACAGGTGGCGGCTACACCTTC.

The genes are TRBV28 and TRBJ1-1; perhaps TRBD1 as D (5 bases). This CDR3 contains 14 residues. Germline V gives CDR1 MDHEN, CDR2 SYDVKM. The V and J ends lost 2 bases and 3 bases respectively, with 10 bases between them. CDR3 DNA sequence: TGTGCCAGCAGTTTAGGGGGGTGGGACACTGAAGCTTTCTTT. Translation gives CASSLGGWDTEAFF.

The chain carries TRBV6-1 and TRBJ2-2; D not resolved. Germline V gives CDR1 MNHNS, CDR2 SASEGT. V lost 4 bases to trimming and J lost 1 base, with 13 bases between them. This CDR3 spans 16 amino acids. The CDR3 reads CASSVGWRLNTGELFF. The CDR3 DNA sequence: TGTGCCAGCAGTGTAGGTTGGCGGCTGAACACCGGGGAGCTGTTTTTT.

This chain connects TRBV28 to TRBJ2-2; tentative D call: TRBD2 (5 bases). This CDR3 is built from 14 residues. Germline V gives CDR1 MDHEN, CDR2 SYDVKM. The V end lost 6 bases, the J end lost 0 bases, and 8 bases lay between the germline ends. The CDR3 protein is CASRSGANTGELFF. The CDR3 nucleotides read TGTGCCAGCAGAAGCGGCGCGAACACCGGGGAGCTGTTTTTT.

This clone came up once. V usage is TRBV7-9 and J usage is TRBJ2-3, with D possibly matching TRBD1 (5 bases). Germline-derived CDR1 and CDR2 are SEHNR and FQNEAQ (reference sequence). The CDR3 extends over 17 amino acids. V was trimmed by 3 bases and J by 4 bases, leaving 20 bases between them. The DNA of the CDR3 is TGTGCCAGCAGCTTTACCCAGGGAATGGGGATGGCAGATACGCAGTATTTT. Encoded protein: CASSFTQGMGMADTQYF.

The J gene is TRBJ2-3, the V gene TRBV19; D call uncertain. The CDR3 spans 13 residues. CDR1 is LNHDA, CDR2 SQIVND, per germline (reference sequence). Trimming shortened V by 5 bases and J by 6 bases, and 12 bases separated the two germline ends. CDR3 nucleotides: TGTGCCAGTAGTTGGCAGGTGCCCGATACGCAGTATTTT. This gives the protein CASSWQVPDTQYF.

V is TRBV30 and J is TRBJ1-5; D is possibly TRBD1 (5 bases). Germline-derived CDR1 and CDR2 are GTSNPN and SVGIG (reference sequence). There are 15 residues in the CDR3. Between the trimmed V and J ends, which lost 1 base and 7 bases, there was a span of 17 bases. The CDR3 sequence: CAWSAAGKKGQPQHF. The CDR3 DNA sequence: TGTGCCTGGAGTGCTGCAGGGAAAAAGGGGCAGCCCCAGCATTTT.

The CDR3 reads CASSLGGSSNSPLHF. CDR3 bases: TGCGCCAGCAGCTTGGGCGGCAGCTCTAATTCACCCCTCCACTTT. The genes are TRBV5-1 and TRBJ1-6; no reliable D call. The V gene's germline CDR1 is SGHRS and CDR2 YFSETQ. This CDR3 is built from 15 residues. V dropped 0 bases and J dropped 6 bases, with 10 bases sitting between them.